Included here is one TCR beta chain sequence, with context. The antigen this receptor binds is unknown. There are no base qualities to consult, and no much larger clone falls within one base. Library generation was performed with the immunoSEQ multiplex PCR assay. TCRdb stores this immuneACCESS table with in-frame sequences only. Part of the clones is absent; in the studies checked, under half of the shortfall reflects unresolved V genes, and no reason is known for the rest. The sample yields 15,000 to 20,000 clones; around 70% were counted once. The ten largest clonotypes hold approximately 15% of the sample. The data were obtained in a study of PD-1 and CTLA-4 blockade in melanoma (dated by TCRdb to about 2021). A note on the overall study: The study compared how PD-1 blockade and CTLA-4 blockade affected the melanoma-reactive CD8 T cell response in patients with melanoma.

Spanning cysteine to phenylalanine, the CDR3 consists of 17 amino acids. This entry keeps only the CDR3 DNA: 51 bases, framed from base 1. Per the germline V gene, SGHNT is the CDR1 and YENEEA is the CDR2. Relative to germline, V is missing 4 bases and J is missing 0 bases, with 9 bases of the junction outside any gene match. The origin of this receptor is a human donor with melanoma. The rearrangement joined TRBV11-3 to TRBJ2-7, with 10 junctional bases fitting TRBD2. The sample consisted of CD8+ T cells from peripheral blood, taken before anti-PD-1 treatment. The CDR3 region has the sequence CASSSALGLAVSYEQYF. The DNA is as follows: TGTGCCAGCAGCTCAGCACTAGGACTAGCGGTCTCCTACGAGCAGTACTTC.